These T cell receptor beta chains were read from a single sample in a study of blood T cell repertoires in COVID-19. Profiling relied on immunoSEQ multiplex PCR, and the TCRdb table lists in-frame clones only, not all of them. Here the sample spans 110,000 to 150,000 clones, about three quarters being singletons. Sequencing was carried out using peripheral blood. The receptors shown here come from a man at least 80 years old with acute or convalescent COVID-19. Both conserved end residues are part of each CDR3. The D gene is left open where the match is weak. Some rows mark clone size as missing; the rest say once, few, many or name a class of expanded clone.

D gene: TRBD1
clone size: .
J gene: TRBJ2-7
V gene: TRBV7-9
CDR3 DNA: TGTGCCAGCAGCTTCGGGACAGGGGGGCCGTCCTACGAGCAGTACTTC
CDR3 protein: CASSFGTGGPSYEQYF

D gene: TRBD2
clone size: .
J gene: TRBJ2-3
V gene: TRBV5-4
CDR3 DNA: TGTGCCAGCAGTTCCCGACTAGCGGGGGACACAGATACGCAGTATTTT
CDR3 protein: CASSSRLAGDTDTQYF

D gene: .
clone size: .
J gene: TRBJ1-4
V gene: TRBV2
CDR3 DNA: TGTGCCAGCAAAAGAGGGCTCGAGGAAAAACTGTTTTTT
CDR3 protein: CASKRGLEEKLFF

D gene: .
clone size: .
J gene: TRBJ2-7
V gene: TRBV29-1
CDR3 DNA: TGCAGCGTTATAATAGTGGACCCGGACAGACTGACCTACGAGCAGTACTTC
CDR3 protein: CSVIIVDPDRLTYEQYF

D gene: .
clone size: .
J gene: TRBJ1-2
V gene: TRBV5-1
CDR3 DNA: TGCGCCAGCAGCTCCGGGTATAGGGGTTACGACTACACCTTC
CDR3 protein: CASSSGYRGYDYTF

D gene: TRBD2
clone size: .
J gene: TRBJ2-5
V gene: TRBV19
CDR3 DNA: TGTGCCAGTAGTTCCATACCCCCAGCGGGGAGCACAGAGACCCAGTACTTC
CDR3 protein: CASSSIPPAGSTETQYF

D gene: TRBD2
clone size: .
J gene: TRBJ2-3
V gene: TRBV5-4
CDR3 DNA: TGTGCCAGCAGCCCGGCGGGGGGACGGGGCACAGATACGCAGTATTTT
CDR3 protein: CASSPAGGRGTDTQYF

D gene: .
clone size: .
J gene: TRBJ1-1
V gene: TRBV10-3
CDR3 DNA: TGTGCCTCCGAAGAAGACTGGAACACTGAAGCTTTCTTT
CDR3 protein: CASEEDWNTEAFF

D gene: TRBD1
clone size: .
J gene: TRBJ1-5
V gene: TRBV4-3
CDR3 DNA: TGCGCCAGCAGCCAAGACCAGGGGGCGGGTCAGCCCCAGCATTTT
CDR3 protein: CASSQDQGAGQPQHF

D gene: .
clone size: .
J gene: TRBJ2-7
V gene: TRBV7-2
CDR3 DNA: TGTGCCAGCAGTCGGGGAGATTCCTACGAGCAGTACTTC
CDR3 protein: CASSRGDSYEQYF

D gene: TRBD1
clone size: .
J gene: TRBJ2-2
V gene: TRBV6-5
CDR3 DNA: TGTGCCAGCGGGGACAGTAACACCGGGGAGCTGTTTTTT
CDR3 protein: CASGDSNTGELFF

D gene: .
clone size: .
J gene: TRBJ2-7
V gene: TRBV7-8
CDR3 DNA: TGTGCCAGCAGCTTAGAGTACAGAGCCTACGAGCAGTACTTC
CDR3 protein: CASSLEYRAYEQYF

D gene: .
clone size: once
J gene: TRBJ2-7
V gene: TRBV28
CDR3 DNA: TGTGCCAGCAGTTGGGCAGGGGTACGGGAGCAGTACTTC
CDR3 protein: CASSWAGVREQYF

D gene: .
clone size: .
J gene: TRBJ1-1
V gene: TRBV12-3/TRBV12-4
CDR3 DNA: TGTGCCAGCAGTTTGGTCACACGGGATAAAGCTTTCTTT
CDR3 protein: CASSLVTRDKAFF

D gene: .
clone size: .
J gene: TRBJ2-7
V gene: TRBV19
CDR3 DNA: TGTGCCAGTAGTCCGACGGTTGTACAGGGTACGCAGCAGTACTTC
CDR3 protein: CASSPTVVQGTQQYF

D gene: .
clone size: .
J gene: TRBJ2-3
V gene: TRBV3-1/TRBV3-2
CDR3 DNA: TGTGCCAGCGGTTTCCGTAATGGCGATACGCAGTATTTT
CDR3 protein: CASGFRNGDTQYF

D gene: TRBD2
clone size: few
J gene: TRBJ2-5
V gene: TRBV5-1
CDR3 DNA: TGCGCCAGCAGCTCGGGACTAGCGGGGGGACTACAAGAGACCCAGTACTTC
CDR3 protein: CASSSGLAGGLQETQYF

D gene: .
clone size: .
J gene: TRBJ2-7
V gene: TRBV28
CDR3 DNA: TGTGCCAGCAGTTTAGTCTCAGGAACCTACGAGCAGTACTTC
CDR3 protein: CASSLVSGTYEQYF

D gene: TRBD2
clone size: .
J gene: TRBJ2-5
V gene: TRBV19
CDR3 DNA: TGTGCCAGTAGTATGCGGGAGACCGCAGAGACCCAGTACTTC
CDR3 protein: CASSMRETAETQYF

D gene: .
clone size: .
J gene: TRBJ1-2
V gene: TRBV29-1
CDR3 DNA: TGCAGCGTTGGTAGGGGGACCGACTATGGCTACACCTTC
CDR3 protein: CSVGRGTDYGYTF

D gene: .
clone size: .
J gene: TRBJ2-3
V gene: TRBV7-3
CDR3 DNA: TGTGCCAGCAGCTTAACAATGAGGGATACGCAGTATTTT
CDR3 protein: CASSLTMRDTQYF

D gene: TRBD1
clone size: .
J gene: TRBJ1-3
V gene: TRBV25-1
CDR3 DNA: TGTGCCACCCAGGGGGCGTTCTCTGGAAACACCATATATTTT
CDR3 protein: CATQGAFSGNTIYF

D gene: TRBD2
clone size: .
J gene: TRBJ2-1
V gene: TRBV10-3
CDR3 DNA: TGTGCCATAGCGGGGGTCGCGAGCTCCTACAATGAGCAGTTCTTC
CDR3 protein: CAIAGVASSYNEQFF

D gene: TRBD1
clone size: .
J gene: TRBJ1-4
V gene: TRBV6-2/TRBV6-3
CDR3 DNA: TGTGCCAGCAGCCGTGGACAGGCCACTGAAAAACTGTTTTTT
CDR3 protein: CASSRGQATEKLFF

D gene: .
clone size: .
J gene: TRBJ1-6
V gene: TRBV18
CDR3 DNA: TGTGCCAGCTCACCAAGGAGACCCCAGGGCGATAATTCACCCCTCCACTTT
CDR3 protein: CASSPRRPQGDNSPLHF

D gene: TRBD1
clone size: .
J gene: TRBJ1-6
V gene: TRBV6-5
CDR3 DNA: TGTGCCAGCGAGACGGGACAGAGGAGGGACCCCCTCCACTTT
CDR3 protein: CASETGQRRDPLHF

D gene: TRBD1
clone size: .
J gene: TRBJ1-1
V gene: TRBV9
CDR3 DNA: TGTGCCAGCTCGAGACAGGGGGCTCCGAACACTGAAGCTTTCTTT
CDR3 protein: CASSRQGAPNTEAFF

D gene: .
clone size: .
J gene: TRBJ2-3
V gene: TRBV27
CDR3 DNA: TGTGCCAGTAGAATAGATCGAAGCACAGATACGCAGTATTTT
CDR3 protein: CASRIDRSTDTQYF